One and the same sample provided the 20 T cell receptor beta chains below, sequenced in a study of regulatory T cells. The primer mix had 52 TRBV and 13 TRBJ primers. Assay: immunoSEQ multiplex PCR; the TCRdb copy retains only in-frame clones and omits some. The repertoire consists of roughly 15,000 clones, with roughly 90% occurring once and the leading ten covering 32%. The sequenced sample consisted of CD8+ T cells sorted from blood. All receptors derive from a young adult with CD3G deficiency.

CDR3 nucleotides: TGTGCCAGTGGACAGGGACCCTACGAGCAGTACTTC. It specifies CASGQGPYEQYF. The V call is TRBV7-9, the J call TRBJ2-7; 8 bases agree with TRBD1. CDR3 length: 12 amino acids. The V gene's germline CDR1 is SEHNR and CDR2 FQNEAQ (reference sequence). Trimming took 9 bases from V and 2 from J; bases not matched to a gene: 3.

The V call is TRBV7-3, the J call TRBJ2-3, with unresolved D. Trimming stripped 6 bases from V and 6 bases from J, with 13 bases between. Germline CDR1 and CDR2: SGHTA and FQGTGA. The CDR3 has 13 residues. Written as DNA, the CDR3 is TGTGCCAGCAGTCCCAGTGGCTTGGATACGCAGTATTTT. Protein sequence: CASSPSGLDTQYF.

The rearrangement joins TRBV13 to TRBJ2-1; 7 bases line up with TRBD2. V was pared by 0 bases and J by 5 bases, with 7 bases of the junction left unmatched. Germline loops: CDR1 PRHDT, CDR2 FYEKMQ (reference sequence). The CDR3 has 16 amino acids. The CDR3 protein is CASSLGGRGTDNEQFF. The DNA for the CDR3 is TGTGCCAGCAGCTTAGGTGGGAGGGGTACTGACAATGAGCAGTTCTTC.

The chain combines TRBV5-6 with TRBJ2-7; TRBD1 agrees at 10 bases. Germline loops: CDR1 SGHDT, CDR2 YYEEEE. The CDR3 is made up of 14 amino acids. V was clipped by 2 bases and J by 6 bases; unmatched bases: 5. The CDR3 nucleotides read TGTGCCAGCAGCTTAACTGACAGGGGGCGCGAGCAGTACTTC. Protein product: CASSLTDRGREQYF.

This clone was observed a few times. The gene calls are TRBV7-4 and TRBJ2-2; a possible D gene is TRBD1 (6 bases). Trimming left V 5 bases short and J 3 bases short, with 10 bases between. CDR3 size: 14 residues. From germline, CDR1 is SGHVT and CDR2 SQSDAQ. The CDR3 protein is CASSIRQDTGELFF. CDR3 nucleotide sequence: TGTGCCAGCAGCATCCGACAGGACACCGGGGAGCTGTTTTTT.

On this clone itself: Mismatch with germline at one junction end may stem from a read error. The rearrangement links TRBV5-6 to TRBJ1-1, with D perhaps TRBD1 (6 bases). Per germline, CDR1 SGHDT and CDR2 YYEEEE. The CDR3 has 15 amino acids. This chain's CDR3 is CASTSPPSTGTSLHF. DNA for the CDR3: TGTGCCAGCACCTCCCCCCCGAGTACCGGGACATCATTGCACTTT.

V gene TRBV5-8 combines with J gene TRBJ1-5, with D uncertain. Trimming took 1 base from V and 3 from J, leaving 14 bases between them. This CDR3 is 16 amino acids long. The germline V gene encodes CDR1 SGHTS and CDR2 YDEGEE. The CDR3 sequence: CASSLTDFYNNQPQHF. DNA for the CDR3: TGTGCCAGCAGCTTGACGGATTTTTATAACAATCAGCCCCAGCATTTT.

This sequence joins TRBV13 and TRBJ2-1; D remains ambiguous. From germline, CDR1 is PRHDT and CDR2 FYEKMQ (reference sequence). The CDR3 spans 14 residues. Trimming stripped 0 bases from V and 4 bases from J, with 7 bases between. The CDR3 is CASSLGDTYNEQFF. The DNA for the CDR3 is TGTGCCAGCAGCTTAGGCGATACATACAATGAGCAGTTCTTC.

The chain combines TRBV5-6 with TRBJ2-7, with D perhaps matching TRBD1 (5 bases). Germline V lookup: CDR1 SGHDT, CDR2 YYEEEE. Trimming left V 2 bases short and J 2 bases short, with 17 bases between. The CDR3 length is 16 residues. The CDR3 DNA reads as TGTGCCAGCAGCTTTTTCCCAAGTGACAGTCCCTACGAGCAGTACTTC. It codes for CASSFFPSDSPYEQYF. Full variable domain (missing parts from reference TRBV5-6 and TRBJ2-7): DAGVTQSPTHLIKTRGQQVTLRCSPKSGHDTVSWYQQALGQGPQFIFQYYEEEERQRGNFPDRFSGHQFPNYSSELNVNALLLGDSALYLCASSFFPSDSPYEQYFGPGTRLTVT.

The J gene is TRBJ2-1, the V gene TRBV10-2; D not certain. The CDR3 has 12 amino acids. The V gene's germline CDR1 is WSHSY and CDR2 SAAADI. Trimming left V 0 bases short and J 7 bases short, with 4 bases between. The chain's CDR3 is CASSESGNEQFF. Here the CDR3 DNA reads TGCGCCAGCAGTGAGTCAGGGAATGAGCAGTTCTTC.

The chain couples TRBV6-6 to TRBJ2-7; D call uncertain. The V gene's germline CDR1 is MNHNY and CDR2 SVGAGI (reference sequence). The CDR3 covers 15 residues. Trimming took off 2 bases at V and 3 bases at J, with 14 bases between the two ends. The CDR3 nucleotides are TGTGCCAGCAGTTACGAGCGAGGACGATTCTACGAGCAGTACTTC. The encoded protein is CASSYERGRFYEQYF.

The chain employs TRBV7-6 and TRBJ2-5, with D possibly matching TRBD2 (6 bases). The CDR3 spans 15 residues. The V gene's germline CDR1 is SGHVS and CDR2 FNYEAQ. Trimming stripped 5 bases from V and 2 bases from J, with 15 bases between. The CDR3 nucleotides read TGTGCCAGCAGCCCGGGAGTGGGGAGGCAAGAGACCCAGTACTTC. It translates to CASSPGVGRQETQYF. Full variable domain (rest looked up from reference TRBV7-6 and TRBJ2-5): GAGVSQSPRYKVTKRGQDVALRCDPISGHVSLYWYRQALGQGPEFLTYFNYEAQQDKSGLPNDRFSAERPEGSISTLTIQRTEQRDSAMYRCASSPGVGRQETQYFGPGTRLLVL.

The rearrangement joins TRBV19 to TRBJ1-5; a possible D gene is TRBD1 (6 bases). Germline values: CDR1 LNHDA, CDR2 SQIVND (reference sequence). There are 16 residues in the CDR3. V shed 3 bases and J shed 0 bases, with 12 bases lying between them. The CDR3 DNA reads TGTGCCAGTAGTATGAGGGGGGCATATAGCAATCAGCCCCAGCATTTT. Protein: CASSMRGAYSNQPQHF.

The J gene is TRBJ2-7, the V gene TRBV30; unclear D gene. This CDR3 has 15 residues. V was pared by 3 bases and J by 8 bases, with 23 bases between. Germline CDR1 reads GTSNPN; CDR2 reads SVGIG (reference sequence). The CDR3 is CAWRTPPPLRAQQYF. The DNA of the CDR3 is TGTGCCTGGAGGACACCGCCTCCCCTACGGGCTCAGCAGTACTTC.

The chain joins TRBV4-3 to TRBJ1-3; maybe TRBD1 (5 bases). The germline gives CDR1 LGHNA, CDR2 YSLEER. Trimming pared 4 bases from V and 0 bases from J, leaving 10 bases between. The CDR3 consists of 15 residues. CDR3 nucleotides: TGCGCCAGCAGCCGTGGGACGGCCTCTGGAAACACCATATATTTT. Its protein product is CASSRGTASGNTIYF.

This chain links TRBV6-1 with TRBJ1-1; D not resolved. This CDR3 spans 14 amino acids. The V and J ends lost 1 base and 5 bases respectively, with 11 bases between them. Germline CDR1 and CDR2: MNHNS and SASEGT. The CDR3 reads CASSEGGGQTEAFF. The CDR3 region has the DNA TGTGCCAGCAGTGAAGGGGGAGGTCAGACTGAAGCTTTCTTT.

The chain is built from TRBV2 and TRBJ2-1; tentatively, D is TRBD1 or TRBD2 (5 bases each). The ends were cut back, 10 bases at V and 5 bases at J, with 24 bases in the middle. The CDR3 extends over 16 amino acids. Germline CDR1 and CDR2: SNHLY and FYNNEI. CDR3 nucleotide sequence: TGTGCCATCGCACTCCGCCGGGACCTAACTAACAATGAGCAGTTCTTC. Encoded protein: CAIALRRDLTNNEQFF.

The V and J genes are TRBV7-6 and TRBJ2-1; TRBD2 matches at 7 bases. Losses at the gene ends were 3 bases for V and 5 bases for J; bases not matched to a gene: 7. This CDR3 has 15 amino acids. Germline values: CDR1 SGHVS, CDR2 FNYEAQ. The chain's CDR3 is CASSLGAGLNNEQFF. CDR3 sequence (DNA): TGTGCCAGCAGCTTGGGAGCGGGGCTGAACAATGAGCAGTTCTTC.

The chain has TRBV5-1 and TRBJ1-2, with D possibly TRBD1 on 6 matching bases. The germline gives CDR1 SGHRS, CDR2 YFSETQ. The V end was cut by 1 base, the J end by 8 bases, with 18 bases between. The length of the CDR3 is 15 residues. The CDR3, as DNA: TGCGCCAGCAGCTTGCCCACAGGGACGAGGTGGGGCTACACCTTC. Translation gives CASSLPTGTRWGYTF.

This CDR3 is CASSLSYHSSSTDTQYF. CDR3 nucleotide sequence: TGTGCCAGCAGTTTATCGTACCACTCCTCTAGCACAGATACGCAGTATTTT. This chain joins TRBV27 and TRBJ2-3; no definite D call. V was cut by 0 bases and J by 0 bases, with 13 bases left in between. CDR1 is MNHEY and CDR2 is SMNVEV in the germline V gene (reference sequence). The length of the CDR3 is 17 residues.